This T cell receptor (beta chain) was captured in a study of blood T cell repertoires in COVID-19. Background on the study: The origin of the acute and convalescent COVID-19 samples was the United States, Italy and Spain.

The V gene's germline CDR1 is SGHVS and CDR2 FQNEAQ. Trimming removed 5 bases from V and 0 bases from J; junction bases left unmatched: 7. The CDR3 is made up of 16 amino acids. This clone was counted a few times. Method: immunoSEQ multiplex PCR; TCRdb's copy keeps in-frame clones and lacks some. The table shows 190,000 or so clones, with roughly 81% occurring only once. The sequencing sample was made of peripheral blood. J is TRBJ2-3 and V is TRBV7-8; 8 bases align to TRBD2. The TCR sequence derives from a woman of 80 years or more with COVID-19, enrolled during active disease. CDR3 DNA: TGTGCCAGCAGCCTCGTAGCGGGATCTAGCACAGATACGCAGTATTTT. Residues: CASSLVAGSSTDTQYF.